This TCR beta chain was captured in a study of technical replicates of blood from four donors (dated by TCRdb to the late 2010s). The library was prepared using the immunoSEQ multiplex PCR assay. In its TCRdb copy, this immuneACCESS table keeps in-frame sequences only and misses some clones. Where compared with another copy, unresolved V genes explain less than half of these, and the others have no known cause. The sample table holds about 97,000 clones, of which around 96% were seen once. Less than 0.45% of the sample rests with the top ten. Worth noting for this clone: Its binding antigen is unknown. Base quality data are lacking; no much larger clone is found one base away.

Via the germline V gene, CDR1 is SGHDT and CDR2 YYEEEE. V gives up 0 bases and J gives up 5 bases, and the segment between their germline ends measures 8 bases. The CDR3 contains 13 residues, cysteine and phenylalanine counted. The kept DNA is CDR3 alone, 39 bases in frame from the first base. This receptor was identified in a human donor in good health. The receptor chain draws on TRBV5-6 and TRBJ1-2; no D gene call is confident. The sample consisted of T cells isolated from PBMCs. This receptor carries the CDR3 CASSLETEYGYTF. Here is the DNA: TGTGCCAGCAGCTTGGAGACTGAGTATGGCTACACCTTC. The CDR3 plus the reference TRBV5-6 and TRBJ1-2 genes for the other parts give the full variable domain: DAGVTQSPTHLIKTRGQQVTLRCSPKSGHDTVSWYQQALGQGPQFIFQYYEEEERQRGNFPDRFSGHQFPNYSSELNVNALLLGDSALYLCASSLETEYGYTFGSGTRLTVV.